This T cell receptor beta chain was observed in a study of cytomegalovirus exposure and HLA in healthy donors. Notes on the study in general: Reports indicated that the classifier achieved high specificity and sensitivity in diagnosing cytomegalovirus status.

Comments on this clone: Its target is unknown. The junction differs from germline at one of its ends, possibly a read error.

CDR1 and CDR2 from the germline V gene are SEHNR and FQNEAQ (reference sequence). CDR3 length: 17 amino acids. With 60 Vbeta and 13 Jbeta primers, the PCR was carried out. Assay used: immunoSEQ multiplex PCR; TCRdb lists only in-frame clones, some missing. This table has about 140,000 clones, 85% to 90% appearing once. The clonotype originates from a woman in her thirties in good health and CMV-seronegative. The sequenced material came from PBMCs. The V gene is TRBV7-9, the J gene TRBJ2-3; TRBD1 aligns across 10 bases. The CDR3 DNA sequence: TGTTCCAGCAGCCCCTTGGGACAGGGGCTCTGGCGGGGTACGCAGTATTTT. Its protein product is CSSSPLGQGLWRGTQYF.